The clone carrying this T cell receptor (beta chain) was found a few times. As yet, its antigen is unknown. This specimen belongs to a study of T cells after yellow fever vaccination. The study's findings and limits: There was a small share of clonotypes that showed up in both the CD4 and CD8 compartments.

TCRdb processed the 5' RACE reads anew with MiXCR; each CDR3 protein has one entry. The sample yields approximately 300,000 distinct CDR3 sequences, 9.5% to 12% seen once. Germline trimming cut 5 bases from V and 6 bases from J; bases unmatched to any gene: 7. The CDR3 is 16 residues long. Germline CDR1 MNHEY, CDR2 SVGEGT. Sequencing was performed on CD4+ T cells sorted from PBMCs, taken 45 days after the yellow fever booster vaccination. The chain has TRBV6-2 or TRBV6-3 and TRBJ2-1; 13 bases align to TRBD2. The clonotype comes from a man between 18 and 29 years old who received the YFV17D yellow fever vaccine. The CDR3 DNA reads TGTGCCAGCAGTATGCAACTAGCGGGGGGGCCCAATGAGCAGTTCTTC. Translated, it gives CASSMQLAGGPNEQFF.